The 11 T cell receptor beta chains below all came from one sample that was sequenced in a study of T cell repertoires in cytomegalovirus infection. TCRdb itself ran the reads through MiXCR, one entry per CDR3 protein. The top ten hold 25% of the sample, which has 150,000 to 200,000 distinct CDR3 sequences, about 20% seen once. No cognate antigen is known for these TCRs. Sequences were derived from CD8+ T cells from cultured PBMCs, sampled from culture after CMV antigen stimulation. The receptors were sampled from a human donor in good health (CMV status not recorded). Some clones in this sample may be carry-over from other donors' samples.

The chain joins TRBV18 to TRBJ2-5; 9 positions match TRBD2. The germline gives CDR1 KGHSH, CDR2 LQKENI. The CDR3 totals 17 residues. J gave up 2 bases and V 7 bases, and 14 bases lay outside the gene matches. CDR3 nucleotide sequence: TGTGCCAGCTTCACCATCGGCGATAGCGGGGGACAAGAGACCCAGTACTTC. The encoded protein is CASFTIGDSGGQETQYF.

The J gene is TRBJ2-7, the V gene TRBV7-2; perhaps TRBD1 as D (6 bases). The CDR3 covers 15 residues. The germline V gene encodes CDR1 SGHTA and CDR2 FQGNSA. Between the trimmed V and J ends, which lost 2 bases and 3 bases, there was a span of 14 bases. CDR3 DNA: TGTGCCAGCAGCTTACGCGAGACAGGCCGCTACGAGCAGTACTTC. It encodes CASSLRETGRYEQYF.

The chain employs TRBV7-8 and TRBJ2-1; D could derive from TRBD1 or TRBD2 (5 bases each). V lost 0 bases and J lost 6, with 9 bases in between. The CDR3 has 14 residues. CDR1 and CDR2 (germline): SGHVS, FQNEAQ. CDR3 sequence: CASSLAGVRNEQFF. For the CDR3, the DNA is TGTGCCAGCAGCTTAGCGGGGGTCCGCAATGAGCAGTTCTTC.

This chain uses TRBV25-1 with TRBJ1-1; the match to TRBD1 covers 7 bases. Germline CDR1 MGHDK, CDR2 SYGVNS. The CDR3 covers 15 residues. The ends lost 2 bases at V and 5 bases at J; junction bases unmatched: 8. In DNA form, the CDR3 reads TGTGCCAGCAGTGAAGTCAAGGGGGCGGAAACTGAAGCTTTCTTT. Protein product: CASSEVKGAETEAFF.

This clonotype was recorded a few times. The chain is built from TRBV19 and TRBJ2-1; D ambiguous. Germline loops: CDR1 LNHDA, CDR2 SQIVND (reference sequence). The V end lost 5 bases, the J end lost 8 bases, and 16 bases lay between the germline ends. CDR3 length: 14 residues. The CDR3 DNA sequence: TGTGCCAGTAGTCTTCCCTATAGGAACGATGAGCAGTTCTTC. As protein: CASSLPYRNDEQFF.

This chain connects TRBV6-2 or TRBV6-3 to TRBJ2-5; maybe TRBD1 (5 bases). This CDR3 region has 11 residues. V was clipped by 6 bases and J by 7 bases, with 9 bases between them. CDR1 is MNHEY and CDR2 is SVGEGT in the germline V gene. In DNA form, the CDR3 reads TGTGCCAGCAGATCAGGGTGGACCCAGTACTTC. Residues: CASRSGWTQYF.

This clonotype came up a few times. V is TRBV20-1 and J is TRBJ2-1; 10 positions match TRBD2. Per germline, CDR1 DFQATT and CDR2 SNEGSKA (reference sequence). CDR3 size: 18 residues. Germline trimming cut 5 bases from V and 0 bases from J; bases unmatched to any gene: 13. CDR3 in DNA: TGCAGTGCTCTGGCCGGACTAGCGGTCCCGAGCTCCTACAATGAGCAGTTCTTC. This translates into CSALAGLAVPSSYNEQFF.

The chain uses TRBV7-9 and TRBJ1-1, with 11 bases aligning to TRBD1. The ends lost 5 bases at V and 5 bases at J; junction bases unmatched: 7. The CDR3 is 15 residues long. Germline V CDR1 and CDR2: SEHNR, FQNEAQ (reference sequence). The CDR3 spells CASSPGQGALTEAFF. DNA of the CDR3: TGTGCCAGCAGCCCCGGACAGGGGGCGCTTACTGAAGCTTTCTTT.

This chain connects TRBV7-2 to TRBJ2-5; a possible D gene is TRBD2 (6 bases). The CDR3 has 17 amino acids. Germline CDR1 is SGHTA and CDR2 is FQGNSA. Trimming cost V 5 bases and J 5 bases, with 24 bases left between them. CDR3 in DNA: TGTGCCAGCAGCCCACGCCAACCACTAGCTCACCCGGAGACCCAGTACTTC. Encoded protein: CASSPRQPLAHPETQYF.

This clonotype was seen only a few times. J is TRBJ2-3 and V is TRBV6-6; D perhaps matches TRBD2 (5 bases). CDR3 length: 14 residues. Germline V gene sequence: CDR1 MNHNY, CDR2 SVGAGI (reference sequence). The germline V and J ends were trimmed by 5 bases and 10 bases, with 19 bases remaining between them. The CDR3 DNA sequence: TGTGCCAGCAGTCCCGACATAGTGGGAGAGGCGCAGTATTTT. It encodes CASSPDIVGEAQYF.

This clonotype turned up a few times. The chain employs TRBV7-9 and TRBJ2-1, with 7 positions matching TRBD1. There are 12 residues in the CDR3. The germline CDR1 and CDR2 sequences are SEHNR and FQNEAQ (reference sequence). V lost 5 bases to trimming and J lost 7 bases; unmatched junction nucleotides: 2. The DNA of the CDR3 is TGTGCCAGCAGCACAGGGGAGAATGAGCAGTTCTTC. As protein: CASSTGENEQFF.